These T cell receptor beta chains were read from a single sample in a study of regulatory T cells in long-lasting Graves disease. TCRdb re-derived calls from the multiplex PCR reads in MiXCR, one entry per CDR3 protein. The repertoire consists of about half a million distinct CDR3 sequences, with approximately 22% occurring once and the leading ten covering around 12%. Source: peripheral blood mononuclear cells (PBMCs), taken when the disease was refractory, from a patient treated with antithyroid drugs. The receptors were gathered from a female donor with Graves disease. The CDR3 runs from the conserved cysteine through the conserved F or W. A D gene is named only where the DNA matches it firmly. Only some rows state a clone size, as once, few, many or a class for expanded clones.

>NA|TRBJ2-4|TRBV5-8|NA
TGTGCCAGCAGAAGGTTAGGAACAGGGGGGGAGACGAACATTCAGTACTTC
CASRRLGTGGETNIQYF
>TRBD1|TRBJ1-6|TRBV7-9|few
TGTGCCAGCAGCTCCCTCTCGACAGGGAACTCCTATAATTCACCCCTCCACTTT
CASSSLSTGNSYNSPLHF
>NA|TRBJ1-2|TRBV4-1|few
TGCGCCAGCAGCCACGCCGGGGGAAACTATGGCTACACCTTC
CASSHAGGNYGYTF
>TRBD2|TRBJ2-7|TRBV2|many
TGTGCCAGCAGTCAGACTAGCGGGAGCGATTACGAGCAGTACTTC
CASSQTSGSDYEQYF
>NA|TRBJ1-5|TRBV6-1|few
TGTGCCAGCAGTGCAGGGCCTGGAAATCAGCCCCAGCATTTT
CASSAGPGNQPQHF
>TRBD1|TRBJ1-3|TRBV5-1|NA
TGCGCCAGCAGCTTGGGGACAGGGGATGGAAACACCATATATTTT
CASSLGTGDGNTIYF
>TRBD2|TRBJ2-5|TRBV20-1|many
TGCAGTGCTTCGACTAGCGGGAGGATCGTGAGGGAGACCCAGTACTTC
CSASTSGRIVRETQYF
>TRBD2|TRBJ2-7|TRBV28|many
TGTGCCAGCAGTTTGAGGGCTAGCGGTATCTACGAGCAGTACTTC
CASSLRASGIYEQYF
>TRBD2|TRBJ2-7|TRBV2|many
TGTGCCAGCAGTCCCACCCCTAGCGGGGCGCCCTACGAGCAGTACTTC
CASSPTPSGAPYEQYF
>TRBD1|TRBJ1-1|TRBV10-3|NA
TGTGCCATCAGTGTGCAAACAGGGGGCAGGACTGAAGCTTTCTTT
CAISVQTGGRTEAFF
>NA|TRBJ1-1|TRBV2|NA
TGTGCCAGCAGCAAATCCAGGGAGGGAGACACTGAAGCTTTCTTT
CASSKSREGDTEAFF
>NA|TRBJ2-5|TRBV28|many
TGTGCCAGCAGTTTACCGTCGGGGCAGGAGACCCAGTACTTC
CASSLPSGQETQYF
>TRBD1|TRBJ1-2|TRBV6-1|NA
TGTGCCAGCAGTGAAGAGAGGGGGCCCTACACCTTC
CASSEERGPYTF
>NA|TRBJ1-5|TRBV28|NA
TGTGCCAGCAGTTTATGGAGGCTCGGTCAGCCCCAGCATTTT
CASSLWRLGQPQHF
>TRBD1|TRBJ2-3|TRBV10-3|NA
TGTGCCATCACCGACAGGGGGTACTTCAGCACAGATACGCAGTATTTT
CAITDRGYFSTDTQYF
>NA|TRBJ1-2|TRBV5-1|NA
TGCGCCAGCAGCCCGTCGGGACGGGGAATCTATGGCTACACCTTC
CASSPSGRGIYGYTF
>NA|TRBJ1-3|TRBV15|NA
TGTGCCACAACGAAGGGATCTGGAAACACCATATATTTT
CATTKGSGNTIYF
>NA|TRBJ2-1|TRBV13|NA
TGTGCCAGCAGCCCGGAGGGGGCGGGAGCCTACAATGAGCAGTTCTTC
CASSPEGAGAYNEQFF
>NA|TRBJ2-7|TRBV7-2|few
TGTGCCAGCAGCTTAGCCCAACGACAGCTGAAGTACTTC
CASSLAQRQLKYF
>NA|TRBJ1-1|TRBV7-2|many
TGTGCCAGCAGCTTAGTGGGGGGCGAGCGCGCAGAAGCTTTCTTT
CASSLVGGERAEAFF
>NA|TRBJ2-7|TRBV6-2/TRBV6-3|many
TGTGCCAGCAGTTATTCCGGGGCTAGATTCCACGAGCAGTACTTC
CASSYSGARFHEQYF
>TRBD1|TRBJ1-1|TRBV29-1|few
TGCAGCGGCAACAGGGGTATCGACACTGAAGCTTTCTTT
CSGNRGIDTEAFF
>TRBD2|TRBJ2-7|TRBV28|many
TGTGCCAGCAGTTCATCCTCTAGCGGGCACTACGAGCAGTACTTC
CASSSSSSGHYEQYF
>TRBD2|TRBJ2-7|TRBV27|many
TGTGCCAGCAGTCCGCGACTAGCGGGGGACTACTACGAGCAGTACTTC
CASSPRLAGDYYEQYF
>NA|TRBJ1-2|TRBV30|few
TGTGCCTGGAGTGTCCCCCATGATGGCTACACCTTC
CAWSVPHDGYTF